The T cell receptor beta chain under discussion was sequenced for a study of blood T cells in healthy people across ages (dated by TCRdb to between 2014 and 2017). Regarding the complete study: In model experiments, roughly one uniquely barcoded TCR beta cDNA molecule per two T cells was captured by template switching. To track age-related changes in TCR beta repertoire diversity, the study relied on deep sequencing normalized with unique cDNA molecular identifiers. The donors were split into four age groups: young (average 16 years), middle-aged (over 35), aged (approximately 60) and long-lived (roughly 86). To avoid experimental bias, donors of different ages were randomly spread across the sequencing lanes. Two additional independent replicas of 1 million unique cDNA reads from the same blood draw were analyzed for two donors (one aged 18 to 29 and one aged 80 or older). Study-wide conclusions, independent of this receptor: Bulk unsorted PBMC profiling prevented conclusive comparison of naive and antigen-experienced compartments. There was a strong correlation between observed TCR beta diversity and the percentage of naive T cells measured by flow cytometry. The CMV infection status of donors was not known, potentially confounding age-related changes in expanded clonotypes. Observed TCR beta diversity per million T cells fell roughly linearly with age, and a significant reduction was already apparent by age around 44. Estimates of total diversity based on one million sequenced T cells were regarded as lower bounds and as underestimates. The long-lived group showed more naive CD4+ T cells, fewer expanded clones and increased TCR diversity than the aged group, suggesting age selection.

Preparation of the library involved 5' RACE. Sequencing was carried out with an Illumina HiSeq 2500. The second PCR ran for roughly 6 to 11 cycles and used a J-beta primer mix along with a sample-barcoded 5' primer. Each TCR beta cDNA molecule received a unique molecular identifier from a template-switch 5' adaptor carrying 12 random nucleotides. Each sample yielded at least 3 million CDR3-containing paired-end reads. First-strand cDNA was synthesized from all RNA with the Mint cDNA synthesis kit, primed by a TRBC-specific oligonucleotide. After uracil-DNA glycosylase treatment, a first 18-cycle PCR used universal primers M1SS and BC2_uni_R on all cDNA. As for how the authors treated the data: For normalization, 1 million high-quality reads, each with a distinct molecular identifier, were randomly selected from each sample. Instead of being binned into consensus sequences, reads with shared molecular identifiers were discarded. CDR3 identification, clonotype clustering and error correction used MiTCR with a Q25 quality threshold and the strictest error-elimination algorithm. Lower-bound total TCR beta diversity was estimated with a nonparametric unseen species model using Euler transformation. Using fastp at Q25 and MiXCR, TCRdb reprocessed the public reads and kept productive beta chains. Every distinct CDR3 protein forms one entry, paired with its most common genes and DNA. None of the V and J calls come from the authors' own analysis; TCRdb made them. For this sample there are some 690,000 distinct CDR3 sequences; about 20% appear just once. Around 21% of the sample is in the top ten clones.

Regarding this clonotype: No antigen is known for it. The input lacks base qualities; no much larger clone sits a single base away.

The roughly 38 donors, aged about 6 to 100 years, were systemically healthy Caucasian individuals from Russia. Around 9.8 milliliters of peripheral blood were collected from each donor into EDTA-treated Vacutainer tubes. Ficoll-Paque density-gradient centrifugation was used to isolate PBMCs, with at least 6 million per sample. Total RNA was extracted from PBMCs with Trizol reagent, with at least 5 micrograms obtained per sample. For every donor, flow cytometry on a PBMC aliquot measured the percentage of naive CD45RAhigh/CD27high T cells. V is pared back by 0 bases and J by 7 bases, with 6 bases lying between the germline termini. According to the germline V gene, CDR1 reads SGHTA and CDR2 reads FQGNSA. The CDR3 contains 12 residues, cysteine and phenylalanine counted. Just CDR3 DNA is preserved here, 36 bases in frame from base 1.

In this chain, TRBV7-2 is recombined with TRBJ1-1; the D gene lacks a confident call. The specimen sequenced was blood. The sequence was obtained from a man in his sixties or seventies in good health. The CDR3 here reads CASSLAVGEAFF. The sequence in DNA is TGTGCCAGCAGCTTAGCGGTGGGTGAAGCTTTCTTT.